These 17 T cell receptor beta chains were all obtained from the same sample, sequenced in a study of blood T cell repertoires in COVID-19 (TCRdb year 2020). The protocol used for the library was the immunoSEQ multiplex PCR assay. Imported from immuneACCESS, the table was reduced by TCRdb to in-frame sequences with V and J called. These copies leave out some clones; in studies compared against another copy, an unresolved V gene accounts for under half, and the cause of the remainder is not known. Across this sample there are about 130,000 clones, with about four fifths seen only once. About 17% of the sample is held by the ten biggest clonotypes. Sequencing was performed on peripheral blood. These receptor sequences come from a woman of 80 years or more with acute or convalescent COVID-19.

This clone was picked up one time. This chain links TRBV29-1 with TRBJ2-3, with 9 bases matching TRBD1. With 7 bases clipped from V and 6 bases from J, the junction kept 8 bases outside the gene matches. Germline CDR1 and CDR2: SQVTM and ANQGSEA. The CDR3 extends over 13 amino acids. CDR3 sequence (DNA): TGCAGCGCTCAGACAGGGGGGTCTGATACGCAGTATTTT. Protein: CSAQTGGSDTQYF.

The rearrangement links TRBV5-6 to TRBJ2-1, with TRBD2 as a possible D gene (5 bases). Germline CDR1 SGHDT, CDR2 YYEEEE. This CDR3 has 13 amino acids. The V end lost 4 bases, the J end lost 3 bases, and 8 bases lay between the germline ends. The CDR3 is CASSGRDYNEQFF. The CDR3 DNA reads as TGTGCCAGCAGCGGCCGGGACTACAATGAGCAGTTCTTC.

This rearrangement joins TRBV5-1 to TRBJ2-1; 13 bases are a match to TRBD2. The CDR3 is made up of 18 amino acids. V shed 4 bases, J shed 5 bases, and the junction held 12 bases outside the gene matches. The germline V gene encodes CDR1 SGHRS and CDR2 YFSETQ. The CDR3 sequence: CASSRRTSGSVRDNEQFF. CDR3 in DNA: TGCGCCAGCAGCCGAAGGACTAGCGGGAGTGTACGTGACAATGAGCAGTTCTTC.

This clone was recorded a few times. The chain joins TRBV19 to TRBJ1-1; tentatively, D is TRBD1 (5 bases). This CDR3 spans 14 amino acids. V was cut by 4 bases and J by 5 bases, with 14 bases left in between. Looked up from germline, CDR1 is LNHDA and CDR2 is SQIVND (reference sequence). Here the CDR3 DNA reads TGTGCCAGTAGTACCCCCGGGGGAAGGACTGAAGCTTTCTTT. Translation gives CASSTPGGRTEAFF.

The rearrangement joins TRBV6-2 or TRBV6-3 to TRBJ1-2; D not resolved. This CDR3 has 16 residues. The V and J ends lost 7 bases and 2 bases respectively, with 20 bases between them. In germline, CDR1 is MNHEY, CDR2 SVGEGT. The DNA of the CDR3 is TGTGCCAGCAACCCGAGCTTGGGCGGGAAAAACTATGGCTACACCTTC. It encodes CASNPSLGGKNYGYTF.

This chain connects TRBV3-1 (or the pseudogene TRBV3-2) to TRBJ1-1; TRBD1 matches at 7 bases. From germline, CDR1 is LGHDT and CDR2 YNNKEL (reference sequence). CDR3 length: 13 residues. V dropped 0 bases and J dropped 11; count of bases not matched to a gene: 6. CDR3 sequence: CASSQETGTAAFF. The CDR3 DNA reads as TGTGCCAGCAGCCAAGAGACCGGGACAGCGGCTTTCTTT.

The chain is built from TRBV19 and TRBJ1-6; D is uncertain. Trimming removed 0 bases from V and 4 bases from J, with 7 bases in between. Germline assignment: CDR1 LNHDA and CDR2 SQIVND (reference sequence). This CDR3 spans 15 amino acids. The CDR3 region is CASSIDYRYNSPLHF. CDR3 sequence (DNA): TGTGCCAGTAGTATAGATTACAGATATAATTCACCCCTCCACTTT.

Of note for this clone: The sample carries other DNA sequences with the same CDR3. The chain links TRBV18 to TRBJ1-2; 12 positions match TRBD1. The CDR3 has 14 residues. Germline lookup yields CDR1 KGHSH and CDR2 LQKENI. Trimming at V came to 6 bases and at J to 8 bases, leaving 7 bases not matched to a gene. The CDR3 nucleotides read TGTGCCAGCTCCCGGGGACAGGGGGCGGAAGGCTACACCTTC. Translating it yields CASSRGQGAEGYTF.

The rearrangement joins TRBV5-1 to TRBJ1-1; 7 nucleotides align to TRBD1. Trimming at V came to 3 bases and at J to 4 bases, leaving 15 bases not matched to a gene. The CDR3 contains 17 residues. Germline V gives CDR1 SGHRS, CDR2 YFSETQ. Here the CDR3 reads CASSSNLIGQASTEAFF. CDR3 DNA sequence: TGCGCCAGCAGCTCGAATCTAATTGGACAGGCGAGCACTGAAGCTTTCTTT.

The genes are TRBV9 and TRBJ2-6; tentatively, D is TRBD2 (7 bases). From germline, CDR1 is SGDLS and CDR2 YYNGEE. This CDR3 has 17 residues. The ends were cut back, 0 bases at V and 0 bases at J, with 10 bases in the middle. CDR3 nucleotides: TGTGCCAGCAGCGTAGAGAGGGGGGGCTCTGGGGCCAACGTCCTGACTTTC. Translation gives CASSVERGGSGANVLTF.

The rearrangement uses TRBV7-9 and TRBJ2-2; D call uncertain. Germline values: CDR1 SEHNR, CDR2 FQNEAQ (reference sequence). V dropped 2 bases and J dropped 4 bases, with 8 bases sitting between them. The CDR3 has 14 amino acids. The CDR3 region is CASSLSTFTGELFF. For the CDR3, the DNA is TGTGCCAGCAGCTTAAGTACATTCACCGGGGAGCTGTTTTTT.

The chain recombines TRBV6-5 with TRBJ2-1; the D is unclear. Germline loops: CDR1 MNHEY, CDR2 SVGAGI. The CDR3 totals 11 residues. V was trimmed by 6 bases and J by 8 bases, leaving 8 bases between them. CDR3 loop: CASRWLDEQFF. For the CDR3, the DNA is TGTGCCAGCAGGTGGCTGGATGAGCAGTTCTTC.

The chain has TRBV3-1 (or the pseudogene TRBV3-2) and TRBJ1-2; 8 bases line up with TRBD1. Germline V gene lookup returns CDR1 LGHDT and CDR2 YNNKEL (reference sequence). Trimming took 4 bases from V and 8 from J; bases not matched to a gene: 3. This CDR3 has 12 amino acids. This CDR3 reads CASSPTGGGYTF. The CDR3 bases are TGTGCCAGCAGCCCAACAGGGGGAGGCTACACCTTC.

This chain joins TRBV4-3 and TRBJ2-7; 9 bases match TRBD2. V trimming: 4 bases; J trimming: 0 bases; junction bases outside the gene matches: 10. Germline V gene lookup returns CDR1 LGHNA and CDR2 YSLEER. The CDR3 is 17 residues long. This CDR3 reads CASSRQIAGATSYEQYF. The CDR3 DNA is TGCGCCAGCAGCCGCCAAATAGCGGGGGCTACCTCCTACGAGCAGTACTTC.

This chain joins TRBV6-2 or TRBV6-3 and TRBJ2-1; a weak D match, TRBD1 (5 bases). The CDR3 totals 17 residues. Germline values: CDR1 MNHEY, CDR2 SVGEGT. The V and J ends lost 4 bases and 1 base respectively, with 17 bases between them. The CDR3 DNA reads as TGTGCCAGCAGTTGGAATCCTCAGGGTCGGTCCTACAATGAGCAGTTCTTC. This sequence encodes CASSWNPQGRSYNEQFF.

The V call is TRBV18, the J call TRBJ1-5; the D gene is possibly TRBD1 (6 bases). The germline V gene has CDR1 KGHSH and CDR2 LQKENI. The CDR3 runs to 14 residues. V gave up 3 bases and J gave up 2 bases, with 8 bases separating them. CDR3 protein: CASSPRQGNQPQHF. In nucleotides, the CDR3 is TGTGCCAGCTCACCTCGACAGGGCAATCAGCCCCAGCATTTT.

V gene TRBV2 combines with J gene TRBJ2-1; tentative D call: TRBD2 (5 bases). The ends were cut back, 2 bases at V and 15 bases at J, with 11 bases in the middle. This CDR3 has 11 residues. Germline CDR1 and CDR2: SNHLY and FYNNEI. This CDR3 is CASSESGVLFF. CDR3 coding DNA: TGTGCCAGCAGTGAATCCGGGGTTCTGTTCTTC.